The source of this T cell receptor (beta chain) is a study of T-cell memory formation after mild COVID-19. Whole-study findings and limits: Day 15 to 85 contracting clones showed balanced CD4/CD8; later expanders leaned CD4+. Memory sampled before infection contained some responding clones, suggesting cross-reactive memory joined.

This CDR3 contains 16 residues. Trimming took 4 bases from V and 0 from J, leaving 16 bases between them. The germline CDR1 and CDR2 sequences are DFQATT and SNEGSKA (reference sequence). In the case of this clonotype: As yet, its antigen is unknown.

TCR alpha and TCR beta cDNA libraries with sample barcodes and UMIs came from 5'RACE using constant-segment primers. A single record per CDR3 protein comes from TCRdb applying MiXCR to the 5' RACE reads. The table includes about 180,000 distinct CDR3 sequences, 16% detected once. The V gene is TRBV20-1, the J gene TRBJ1-3; D is uncertain. This clonotype originated in an adult woman who had mild COVID-19 (a few samples of this study predate the infection). Cell type and time point are not known. Sequenced sample: PBMCs or a T cell subset sorted from them (not recorded which). The CDR3 is CSAKPRQPFSGNTIYF. The CDR3 nucleotides are TGCAGTGCTAAACCTAGACAACCGTTCTCTGGAAACACCATATATTTT.